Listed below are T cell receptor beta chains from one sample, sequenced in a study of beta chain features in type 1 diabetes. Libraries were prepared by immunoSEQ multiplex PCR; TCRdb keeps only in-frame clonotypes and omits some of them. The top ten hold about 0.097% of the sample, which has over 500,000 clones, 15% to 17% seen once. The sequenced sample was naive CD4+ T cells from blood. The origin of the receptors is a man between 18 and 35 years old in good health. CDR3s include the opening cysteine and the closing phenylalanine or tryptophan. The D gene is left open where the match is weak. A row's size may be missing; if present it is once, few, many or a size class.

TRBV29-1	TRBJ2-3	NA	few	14	CSVELVTRTDTQYF	TGCAGCGTTGAGTTGGTAACTCGGACAGATACGCAGTATTTT
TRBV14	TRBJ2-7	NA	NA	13	CASSQVSGDEQYF	TGTGCCAGCAGCCAAGTATCCGGGGACGAGCAGTACTTC
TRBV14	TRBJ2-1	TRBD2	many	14	CASSTPWAGVRQFF	TGTGCCAGCAGTACCCCTTGGGCGGGAGTGAGGCAGTTCTTC
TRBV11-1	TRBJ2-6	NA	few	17	CASSRNGGGSGANVLTF	TGTGCCAGCAGCCGAAACGGTGGGGGCTCTGGGGCCAACGTCCTGACTTTC
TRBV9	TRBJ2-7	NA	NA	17	CASSVGGSQRASYEQYF	TGTGCCAGCAGCGTAGGTGGTTCCCAGCGGGCCTCCTACGAGCAGTACTTC
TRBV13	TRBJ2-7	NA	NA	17	CASSLGAGAERLYEQYF	TGTGCCAGCAGCTTAGGGGCTGGGGCGGAGAGACTATACGAGCAGTACTTC
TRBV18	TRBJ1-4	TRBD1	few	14	CASSPTTGGEKLFF	TGTGCCAGCTCACCTACGACAGGGGGCGAAAAACTGTTTTTT
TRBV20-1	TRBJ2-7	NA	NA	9	CSAGGEQYF	TGCAGTGCTGGGGGGGAGCAGTACTTC
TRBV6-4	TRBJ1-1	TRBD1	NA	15	CASTGQGVKGGEAFF	TGTGCCAGCACCGGACAGGGGGTCAAAGGAGGGGAAGCTTTCTTT
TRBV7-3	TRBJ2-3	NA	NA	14	CASSPQLVADTQYF	TGTGCCAGCAGCCCCCAGCTTGTCGCAGATACGCAGTATTTT
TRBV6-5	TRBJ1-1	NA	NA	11	CASRGMAEAFF	TGTGCCAGCAGGGGGATGGCTGAAGCTTTCTTT
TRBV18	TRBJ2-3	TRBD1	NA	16	CASSPSRGQGGDTQYF	TGTGCCAGCTCACCGAGCAGAGGACAGGGCGGAGATACGCAGTATTTT
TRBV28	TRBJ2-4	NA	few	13	CASSLLKENIQYF	TGTGCCAGCAGTTTATTAAAGGAAAACATTCAGTACTTC
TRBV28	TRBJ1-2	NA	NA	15	CATSGEEVANYGYTF	TGTGCCACCTCCGGGGAGGAGGTAGCTAACTATGGCTACACCTTC
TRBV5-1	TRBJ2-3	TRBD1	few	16	CASSSRGQGAADTQYF	TGCGCCAGCAGTTCCCGGGGACAGGGGGCCGCAGATACGCAGTATTTT
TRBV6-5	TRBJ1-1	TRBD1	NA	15	CASARDSPRNTEAFF	TGTGCCAGCGCGCGGGACAGCCCACGGAACACTGAAGCTTTCTTT
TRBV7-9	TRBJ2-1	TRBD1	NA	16	CASSSHRGLSYNEQFF	TGTGCCAGCAGCAGTCACAGGGGATTGTCCTACAATGAGCAGTTCTTC
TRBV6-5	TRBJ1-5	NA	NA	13	CASRFSGAQPQHF	TGTGCCAGCAGATTCTCCGGGGCCCAGCCCCAGCATTTT
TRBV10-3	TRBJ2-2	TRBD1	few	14	CAISERTGSGELFF	TGTGCCATCAGTGAACGGACAGGGTCCGGGGAGCTGTTTTTT
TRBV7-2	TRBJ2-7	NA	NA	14	CASSLAGGPDEQYF	TGTGCCAGCAGCTTAGCGGGGGGCCCTGACGAGCAGTACTTC
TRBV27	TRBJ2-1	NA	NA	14	CASSSGTAFNEQFF	TGTGCCAGCAGCTCGGGCACGGCTTTTAATGAGCAGTTCTTC
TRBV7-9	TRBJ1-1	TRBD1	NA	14	CASRPTGGNTEAFF	TGTGCCAGCAGGCCAACAGGGGGGAACACTGAAGCTTTCTTT
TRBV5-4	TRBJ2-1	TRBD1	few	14	CASSSMTGRNEQFF	TGTGCCAGCAGCTCGATGACAGGGCGCAATGAGCAGTTCTTC
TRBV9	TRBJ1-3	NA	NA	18	CASSVGRLGFSSGNTIYF	TGTGCCAGCAGCGTTGGCAGGCTTGGATTTAGCTCTGGAAACACCATATATTTT
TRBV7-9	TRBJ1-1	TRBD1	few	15	CASSLGTVMNTEAFF	TGTGCCAGCAGCCTCGGGACAGTTATGAACACTGAAGCTTTCTTT
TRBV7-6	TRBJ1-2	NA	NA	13	CASSLSRDHGYTF	TGTGCCAGCAGCTTAAGCAGGGACCATGGCTACACCTTC
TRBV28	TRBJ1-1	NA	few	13	CASRQGGWTEAFF	TGTGCCAGCAGGCAAGGGGGGTGGACTGAAGCTTTCTTT
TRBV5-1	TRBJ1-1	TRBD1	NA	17	CASSLGGTGPRKGEAFF	TGCGCCAGCAGCTTGGGCGGGACAGGGCCTAGGAAAGGCGAAGCTTTCTTT
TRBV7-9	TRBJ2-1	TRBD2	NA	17	CASSLPSGGSGYNEQFF	TGTGCCAGCAGCCTTCCCTCTGGCGGGAGTGGGTACAATGAGCAGTTCTTC
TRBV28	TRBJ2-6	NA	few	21	CASSRTRRQGGGPSGANVLTF	TGTGCCAGCAGTCGGACGAGAAGACAGGGAGGAGGTCCCTCTGGGGCCAACGTCCTGACTTTC
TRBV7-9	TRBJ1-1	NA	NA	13	CASSPGTNTEAFF	TGTGCCAGCAGCCCCGGGACGAACACTGAAGCTTTCTTT
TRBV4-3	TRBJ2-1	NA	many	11	CASSAYNEQFF	TGCGCCAGCAGCGCTTACAATGAGCAGTTCTTC
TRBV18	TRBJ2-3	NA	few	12	CASSRVTDTQYF	TGTGCCAGCTCACGGGTCACAGATACGCAGTATTTT
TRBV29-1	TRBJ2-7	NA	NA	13	CSVESLVGYEQYF	TGCAGCGTTGAATCGCTAGTAGGCTACGAGCAGTACTTC
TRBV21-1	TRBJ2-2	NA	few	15	CASCTSGTNTGELFF	TGTGCCAGCTGTACTAGCGGGACAAACACCGGGGAGCTGTTTTTT